The entry below describes one TCR beta chain. The sample comes from a study of blood T cell repertoires in COVID-19. Trimming cost V 2 bases and J 5 bases; bases outside gene matches: 4. This CDR3 comprises 14 residues. CDR1 is KGHSH and CDR2 is LQKENI in the germline V gene. As processed by the authors: The authors estimated nucleated cell counts from reference gene primer amplification. Profiled with immunoSEQ multiplex PCR; TCRdb holds only in-frame clones, not every one. V and J calls and clone size are as listed in that table; D and trimming were resolved from the DNA. This table has some 100,000 clones, approximately 91% appearing once.

The chain carries TRBV18 and TRBJ2-5, with 8 bases lining up with TRBD1. The TCR sequence derives from a man aged 45-65 years with active COVID-19. Sequenced sample: peripheral blood. CDR3 bases: TGTGCCAGCTCACCAGGACAGGGACGGGAGACCCAGTACTTC. Its protein product is CASSPGQGRETQYF. The full variable domain, in which reference TRBV18 and TRBJ2-5 provide the parts outside the CDR3, is NAGVMQNPRHLVRRRGQEARLRCSPMKGHSHVYWYRQLPEEGLKFMVYLQKENIIDESGMPKERFSAEFPKEGPSILRIQQVVRGDSAAYFCASSPGQGRETQYFGPGTRLLVL.